The present entry profiles one TCR beta chain with its context. Its antigen remains unknown. A much bigger clone sits one base away, suggesting this may be a read error. At least 5 micrograms of total RNA were extracted per sample. The sample originates from a study of blood T cells in healthy people across ages. Whole-study results and caveats: The study could not conclusively compare naive and antigen-experienced cells, given its unsorted PBMCs. Expanded clonotype shifts may have been confounded, as the donors had an unknown CMV status.

This CDR3 is 16 amino acids long. The germline V gene encodes CDR1 SGHTA and CDR2 FQGNSA. A second PCR of 7 to 11 cycles used a sample-barcoded 5' primer and a J-beta primer mix. TCRdb re-analysed the 5' RACE reads in MiXCR, keeping a single row per CDR3 protein. The table shows approximately 940,000 distinct CDR3 sequences, with about 48% occurring only once. Sequenced input: blood. J is TRBJ2-3 and V is TRBV7-2; D assignment may be TRBD1 or TRBD2 (8 bases each). The receptor was derived from a man aged 25 to 45 in good health. CDR3 region: CACSTGGQGASDTQYF. Written as DNA, the CDR3 is TGTGCCTGCAGCACGGGAGGGCAGGGGGCTTCAGATACGCAGTATTTT.